These T cell receptor beta chains were read from a single sample in a study of blood T cell repertoires in COVID-19. Repertoires were generated with immunoSEQ multiplex PCR, while TCRdb's copy carries only in-frame clones and drops some. In the table there are 200,000 to 250,000 clones, approximately 82% of which are singletons. Sequenced input: peripheral blood. All receptors derive from an elderly woman with acute or convalescent COVID-19. CDR3s include the opening cysteine and the closing phenylalanine or tryptophan. A D gene is named only where the DNA matches it firmly. Size values are once, few and many counts, or a class for expanded clones, and some rows have none.

TRBV5-6	TRBJ2-5	-	-	TGTGCCAGCAGCTTAATCCGTACTCAAGAGACCCAGTACTTC	CASSLIRTQETQYF
TRBV5-4	TRBJ2-2	-	TRBD1	TGTGCCAGCAGCGGGGACAGGCTCACCGGGGAGCTGTTTTTT	CASSGDRLTGELFF
TRBV7-9	TRBJ2-1	-	-	TGTGCCAGCACCTCAGGGCGTGCAGGCAATGAGCAGTTCTTC	CASTSGRAGNEQFF
TRBV7-9	TRBJ1-1	few	-	TGTGCCAGCAGCAAAGGGGAGGGAAGAACTGAAGCTTTCTTT	CASSKGEGRTEAFF
TRBV5-4	TRBJ2-7	-	-	TGTGCCAGCAGCTTGGAGGGGCTTCGCTCCTCTTACGAGCAGTACTTC	CASSLEGLRSSYEQYF
TRBV28	TRBJ1-2	once	-	TGTGCCAGCAGTTTGGCCGAAAACTATGGCTACACCTTC	CASSLAENYGYTF
TRBV7-2	TRBJ1-4	-	-	TGTGCCAGCAGCCAGAGACTCGGGACACCCGAAAAACTGTTTTTT	CASSQRLGTPEKLFF
TRBV28	TRBJ2-1	few	TRBD1	TGTGCCAGCAGCCTCACCGGGACAGGGCATTACAATGAGCAGTTCTTC	CASSLTGTGHYNEQFF
TRBV6-2/TRBV6-3	TRBJ2-1	few	TRBD2	TGTGCCAGCAGTTTGTATGGTAGCGGGAGAATTGAGCAGTTCTTC	CASSLYGSGRIEQFF
TRBV29-1	TRBJ2-1	-	TRBD2	TGCAGCGTTGAGCCTAGCGGGAGGAGGGGTAACAATGAGCAGTTCTTC	CSVEPSGRRGNNEQFF
TRBV10-2	TRBJ1-4	once	-	TGCGCCAGCAGCCCACAGGGCGTAAATGAAAAACTGTTTTTT	CASSPQGVNEKLFF
TRBV4-2	TRBJ2-7	-	-	TGTGCCAGCAGCCAAGCGAGACTTGCCTACGAGCAGTACTTC	CASSQARLAYEQYF
TRBV7-2	TRBJ1-2	-	-	TGTGCCAGCAGCTTTCTTCAGTATGGCTACACCTTC	CASSFLQYGYTF
TRBV6-2/TRBV6-3	TRBJ2-1	once	-	TGTGCCAGCAGTTCCCCCGCTATCTGGACATCCGATTCGAGGTACAATGAGCAGTTCTTC	CASSSPAIWTSDSRYNEQFF
TRBV29-1	TRBJ2-7	-	TRBD1	TGCAGCGTTGAAAGGGGACAGGGTGTATACGAGCAGTACTTC	CSVERGQGVYEQYF
TRBV5-1	TRBJ2-3	-	-	TGCGCCAGCAGCCGGGCGGCTAGCGGCACAGATACGCAGTATTTT	CASSRAASGTDTQYF
TRBV6-2/TRBV6-3	TRBJ2-1	few	-	TGTGCCAGCAGTTACCCCCTCCCCGGGGGAAGGGGCTCCTACAATGAGCAGTTCTTC	CASSYPLPGGRGSYNEQFF
TRBV19	TRBJ1-5	-	-	TGTGCCAGTAGGGCACAGGGTAACCAGCCCCAGCATTTT	CASRAQGNQPQHF
TRBV28	TRBJ2-3	-	TRBD2	TGTGCCAGCAGCACAAGACTAGCGGGGTCAATCACAGATACGCAGTATTTT	CASSTRLAGSITDTQYF
TRBV7-2	TRBJ2-5	-	TRBD1	TGTGCCAGCAGCTTATCGAGACAGGGACCTCAAGAGACCCAGTACTTC	CASSLSRQGPQETQYF
TRBV19	TRBJ1-2	-	-	TGTGCCAGTAGTATAGATCACCAGGGAGGCTCCTATGGCTACACCTTC	CASSIDHQGGSYGYTF
TRBV18	TRBJ2-5	-	TRBD1	TGTGCCAGCTCACCGAGACAGGGAGAAGAGACCCAGTACTTC	CASSPRQGEETQYF
TRBV2	TRBJ2-7	-	-	TGTGCCAGCAGTGTTGAGGCGGATACCTACGAGCAGTACTTC	CASSVEADTYEQYF
TRBV5-1	TRBJ2-3	-	-	TGCGCCAGCAGTCCAGGACTGACGCAAGATACGCAGTATTTT	CASSPGLTQDTQYF
TRBV7-2	TRBJ1-2	-	-	TGTGCCAGCAGCTTAGATGAGGGGGGGCGGCATGGCTACACCTTC	CASSLDEGGRHGYTF
TRBV7-2	TRBJ2-3	once	-	TGTGCCAGCAGCTTATCGGGCGGGTCCACTAGCACAGATACGCAGTATTTT	CASSLSGGSTSTDTQYF
TRBV5-1	TRBJ2-2	-	TRBD2	TGCGCCAGCAGCTCCCGGACTAGCGGCACCGGGGAGCTGTTTTTT	CASSSRTSGTGELFF
TRBV20-1	TRBJ1-1	-	TRBD1	TGCAGTGCTAGTGGCCCCCAGACAGGGAAAACTGAAGCTTTCTTT	CSASGPQTGKTEAFF
TRBV30	TRBJ1-1	-	-	TGTGCCTGGAGGCGGCAGAACACTGAAGCTTTCTTT	CAWRRQNTEAFF
TRBV2	TRBJ1-1	-	TRBD1	TGTGCCAGCAGTGAAAGACAGGGGCTAAAGAACACTGAAGCTTTCTTT	CASSERQGLKNTEAFF
TRBV7-2	TRBJ1-2	-	-	TGTGCCAGCAGCTTAGGGGCAGGGGAGGGCTATGGCTACACCTTC	CASSLGAGEGYGYTF
TRBV6-2/TRBV6-3	TRBJ2-2	-	-	TGTGCCAGCAGTAAGGGGGTCACCGGGGAGCTGTTTTTT	CASSKGVTGELFF
TRBV4-1	TRBJ1-4	-	TRBD1	TGCGCCAGCAGCCAAGAATCTGGACAGGGGCGTGAAAAACTGTTTTTT	CASSQESGQGREKLFF
TRBV19	TRBJ2-3	-	TRBD2	TGTGCCAGTAGGCGGACTAGCGCTAACACAGATACGCAGTATTTT	CASRRTSANTDTQYF
TRBV25-1	TRBJ1-2	-	-	TGTGCCAGCAGTGACCAGACCTCAGGGGCTGCAACCTATGGCTACACCTTC	CASSDQTSGAATYGYTF
TRBV6-2/TRBV6-3	TRBJ2-7	once	-	TGTGCCAGCAGTCCCCAACGCAGCTCCTACGAGCAGTACTTC	CASSPQRSSYEQYF
TRBV7-9	TRBJ2-2	once	-	TGTGCCAGCAGCTCCGGAACGGGGACCGGGGAGCTGTTTTTT	CASSSGTGTGELFF
TRBV24-1	TRBJ2-1	-	-	TGTGCCACCGGTTTGGGGGCCAACAATGAGCAGTTCTTC	CATGLGANNEQFF
TRBV24-1	TRBJ2-3	few	TRBD2	TGTGCCACCAGTGATAACCTAGCGGGAGGGTTTGATACGCAGTATTTT	CATSDNLAGGFDTQYF
TRBV4-2	TRBJ1-1	-	-	TGTGCCAGCAGCCAAGATCCCCCCGACAGTATGAACACTGAAGCTTTCTTT	CASSQDPPDSMNTEAFF
TRBV6-5	TRBJ1-1	-	TRBD1	TGTGCCAGCAGTTACCGGGACAGGGGGACGAATGAAGCTTTCTTT	CASSYRDRGTNEAFF
TRBV5-3	TRBJ2-3	-	TRBD2	TGTGCCAGAAGCGTAGCGGGAGACGATGCAGATACGCAGTATTTT	CARSVAGDDADTQYF
TRBV28	TRBJ1-1	-	-	TGTGCCAGCAGTTTAAGGGGAGGCTTTACCGCTGGGACTGAAGCTTTCTTT	CASSLRGGFTAGTEAFF
TRBV5-1	TRBJ2-1	-	TRBD2	TGCGCCAGCACCCGCGGCGGGGGGGCCGGGAATGAGCAGTTCTTC	CASTRGGGAGNEQFF
TRBV6-5	TRBJ2-1	-	-	TGTGCCAGCGAGACACGCGCCCTACGGCACAATGAGCAGTTCTTC	CASETRALRHNEQFF
TRBV9	TRBJ2-5	-	-	TGTGCCAGCAGCGTGAGGGATTCCTACCAAGAGACCCAGTACTTC	CASSVRDSYQETQYF
TRBV15	TRBJ2-7	-	TRBD1	TGTGCCACCAGCAGAGGTGGGACAGGGGGGGACGAGCAGTACTTC	CATSRGGTGGDEQYF
TRBV28	TRBJ2-3	-	TRBD2	TGTGCCAGCAGACCCGATTCTAGCGGGAGGGAGACGCAGTATTTT	CASRPDSSGRETQYF
TRBV19	TRBJ2-3	-	TRBD2	TGTGCCAGTAGTATAGATCGGGGGGCAGATACGCAGTATTTT	CASSIDRGADTQYF